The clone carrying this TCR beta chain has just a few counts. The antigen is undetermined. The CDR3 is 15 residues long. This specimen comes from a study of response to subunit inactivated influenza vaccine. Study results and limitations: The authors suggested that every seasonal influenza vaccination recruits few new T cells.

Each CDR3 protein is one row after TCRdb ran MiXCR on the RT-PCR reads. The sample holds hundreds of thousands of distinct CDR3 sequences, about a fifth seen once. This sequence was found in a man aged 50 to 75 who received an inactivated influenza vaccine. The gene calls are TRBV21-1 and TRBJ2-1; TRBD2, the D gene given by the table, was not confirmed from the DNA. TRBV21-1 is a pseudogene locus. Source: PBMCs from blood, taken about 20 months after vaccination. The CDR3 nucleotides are TGTGCCAGCAGCACGAGTATAGCGGAGGGGGATGAGCAGTTCTTC. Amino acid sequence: CASSTSIAEGDEQFF.